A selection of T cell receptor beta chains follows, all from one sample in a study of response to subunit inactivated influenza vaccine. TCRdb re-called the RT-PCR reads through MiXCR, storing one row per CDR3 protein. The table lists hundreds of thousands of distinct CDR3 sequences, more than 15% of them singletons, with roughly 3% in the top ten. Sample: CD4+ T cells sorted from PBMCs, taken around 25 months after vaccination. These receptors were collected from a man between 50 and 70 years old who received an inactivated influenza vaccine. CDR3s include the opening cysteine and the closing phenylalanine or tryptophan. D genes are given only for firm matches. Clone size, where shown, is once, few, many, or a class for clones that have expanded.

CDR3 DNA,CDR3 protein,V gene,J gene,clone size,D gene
TGTGCCAGCAGTGATGGACAGGGGCTTTATCAGCCCCAGCATTTT,CASSDGQGLYQPQHF,TRBV12-3/TRBV12-4,TRBJ1-5,few,TRBD1
TGTGCCAGCAGTTCCTCATACTATGGCTACACCTTC,CASSSSYYGYTF,TRBV6-2/TRBV6-3,TRBJ1-2,.,.
TGTGCCAGCAGTGCCGGGAGAGCCTACAATGAGCAGTTCTTC,CASSAGRAYNEQFF,TRBV2,TRBJ2-1,few,.
TGTGCCAGCAGTTTCTTTGGGCAGGGAGGGGAAAAACTGTTTTTT,CASSFFGQGGEKLFF,TRBV27,TRBJ1-4,few,.
TGTGCCAGCAGCCAAGATCCGGCACCAATAGCCAAAAACATTCAGTACTTC,CASSQDPAPIAKNIQYF,TRBV14,TRBJ2-4,few,.
TGTGCCAGCAGCTTAGTCCCTCGTGGGGATCAGCCCCAGCATTTT,CASSLVPRGDQPQHF,TRBV7-2,TRBJ1-5,.,.
TGCAGTGCTAGAGATGAACAGGGAGTAGGCGAGCAGTACTTC,CSARDEQGVGEQYF,TRBV20-1,TRBJ2-7,.,.
TGTGCCAGCAGTCACCCCCTGGCGGAGAGCTCCTACGAGCAGTACTTC,CASSHPLAESSYEQYF,TRBV6-2/TRBV6-3,TRBJ2-7,.,.
TGTGCCAGCAGTTATCGCGACAGGGTCATAGATACGCAGTATTTT,CASSYRDRVIDTQYF,TRBV6-5,TRBJ2-3,few,TRBD1
TGCGCCAGCAGCTTGGAAGGTGCCCTCGAGCAGTACTTC,CASSLEGALEQYF,TRBV5-1,TRBJ2-7,.,.
TGCAGTGCTAGCGGGACTAGCGCAAACACCGGGGAGCTGTTTTTT,CSASGTSANTGELFF,TRBV20-1,TRBJ2-2,.,TRBD2
TGCGCCAGCAGCCTCCTCTACCGGGTACACTCGAACACCGGGGAGCTGTTTTTT,CASSLLYRVHSNTGELFF,TRBV4-1,TRBJ2-2,few,.
TGCGCCAGCAGCCACCTCTCTTCAGATACGCAGTATTTT,CASSHLSSDTQYF,TRBV5-1,TRBJ2-3,few,.
TGTGCCACCAGTGGTCTAGCGGGAGGGTACCAAGAGACCCAGTACTTC,CATSGLAGGYQETQYF,TRBV24-1,TRBJ2-5,few,TRBD2
TGCAGCGCCGGTGGTGGGGTACTAGGAAACACCATATATTTT,CSAGGGVLGNTIYF,TRBV29-1,TRBJ1-3,.,.
TGTGCCAGTAGTATAGGGTACGGATCGACAGTAAAAACTGAAGCTTTCTTT,CASSIGYGSTVKTEAFF,TRBV19,TRBJ1-1,.,.
TGCAGTGCTAGAGTGGGGGGATTTGACTATGGCTACACCTTC,CSARVGGFDYGYTF,TRBV20-1,TRBJ1-2,few,.
TGTGCCAGCAGCTTACGGAACCAACGCAATGAGCAGTTCTTC,CASSLRNQRNEQFF,TRBV7-2,TRBJ2-1,.,.
TGTGCCAGGCAAGCCGGGGAGCTGTTTTTT,CARQAGELFF,TRBV24-1,TRBJ2-2,.,.
TGTGCCAGCAGCTTAGCGGTCGGGAGGTCCTACAATGAGCAGTTCTTC,CASSLAVGRSYNEQFF,TRBV7-2,TRBJ2-1,.,TRBD2
TGTGCCAGCAGTTCCGGGCTCCTCTCGAGTGTTCTGTGGGATGAGCAGTTCTTC,CASSSGLLSSVLWDEQFF,TRBV5-5,TRBJ2-1,.,.
TGTGCCAGCAGCTTAGAGGCAGGGTTGGATGGCTACACCTTC,CASSLEAGLDGYTF,TRBV7-2,TRBJ1-2,.,.